This T cell receptor (beta chain) originates from a study of response to subunit inactivated influenza vaccine. CDR3 length: 17 amino acids. CDR1 SEHNR and CDR2 FQNEAQ come from the germline V gene (reference sequence). Between the trimmed V and J ends, which lost 8 bases and 6 bases, there was a span of 29 bases. TCRdb called the RT-PCR reads again in MiXCR, with one record for every CDR3 protein. This sample has roughly 190,000 distinct CDR3 sequences, with approximately 12% found just once. In addition, the sample was reused for a study of T cells expressing NK-cell markers. In that study: The authors generated TCR beta cDNA through 5'RACE template switching with UMIs. Obtained from sorted CD3+CD56+NKG2C+, CD3+CD56+NKG2C- and CD3+CD56-NKG2C+ T cells were the TCR beta repertoires. Seven sequenced donors out of eight were HCMV-seropositive, one seronegative. About six donors showed dominant NKG2C+ clonotypes comprising about 1.0-7.5% of their CD8+ T cells. These same clonotypes (in four donors) also led the CD3+CD56-NKG2C+ fraction.

The material was CD8+ T cells sorted from PBMCs, obtained approximately 13 days after vaccination. J is TRBJ2-7 and V is TRBV7-9; tentative D call: TRBD1 (6 bases). The clonotype originates from a man between 50 and 59 years old who received an inactivated influenza vaccine. The chain's CDR3 is CASEIKPLAGEQVEQYF. CDR3 bases: TGTGCCAGCGAAATCAAGCCGTTGGCAGGGGAACAGGTCGAGCAGTACTTC.